This TCR beta chain appears in the sequencing data of a study of T cells in tuberculosis. Turning to the study itself: In South Africa, adults with active tuberculosis were compared with IGRA-negative and latently infected IGRA-positive adolescents. Study conclusions and caveats: Active tuberculosis cases were adults; controls were adolescents.

Unsorted cryopreserved PBMC were sequenced, averaging roughly 100,000 T cells per clinical donor. TCRdb's copy holds only in-frame clones and misses some; the assay was immunoSEQ multiplex PCR. Here the sample spans 25,000 to 35,000 clones, about 95% being singletons. With regard to this clone: Its antigen is not identified.

The V and J ends lost 0 bases and 1 base, in that order; junction bases with no gene match: 5. The CDR3 is 16 residues long. Germline CDR1 reads SGDLS; CDR2 reads YYNGEE. The chain joins TRBV9 to TRBJ2-5, with 8 positions matching TRBD1. The sequencing sample was made of PBMCs. The TCR was taken from a donor aged 10-29 years with latent tuberculosis or without tuberculosis infection. The CDR3 bases are TGTGCCAGCAGCGTAGACCAGGGGGCTAGCCAAGAGACCCAGTACTTC. Amino acid sequence: CASSVDQGASQETQYF.